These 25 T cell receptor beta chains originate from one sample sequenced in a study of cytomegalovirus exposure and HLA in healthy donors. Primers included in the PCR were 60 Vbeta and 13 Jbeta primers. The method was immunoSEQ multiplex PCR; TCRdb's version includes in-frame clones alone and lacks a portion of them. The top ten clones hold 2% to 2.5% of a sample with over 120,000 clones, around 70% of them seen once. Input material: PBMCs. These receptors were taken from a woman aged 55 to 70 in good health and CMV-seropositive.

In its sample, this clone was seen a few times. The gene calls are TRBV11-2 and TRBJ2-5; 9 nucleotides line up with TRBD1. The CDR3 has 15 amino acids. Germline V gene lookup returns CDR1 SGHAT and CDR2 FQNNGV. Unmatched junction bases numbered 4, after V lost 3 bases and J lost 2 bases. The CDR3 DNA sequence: TGTGCCAGCAGCTTGGGACAGGGAATACAAGAGACCCAGTACTTC. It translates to CASSLGQGIQETQYF. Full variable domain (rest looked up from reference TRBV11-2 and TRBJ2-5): EAGVAQSPRYKIIEKRQSVAFWCNPISGHATLYWYQQILGQGPKLLIQFQNNGVVDDSQLPKDRFSAERLKGVDSTLKIQPAKLEDSAVYLCASSLGQGIQETQYFGPGTRLLVL.

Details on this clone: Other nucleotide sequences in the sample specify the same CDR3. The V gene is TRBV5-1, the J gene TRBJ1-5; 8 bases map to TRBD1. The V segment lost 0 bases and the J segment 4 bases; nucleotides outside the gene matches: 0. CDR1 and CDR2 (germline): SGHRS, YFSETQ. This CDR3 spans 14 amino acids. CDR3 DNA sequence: TGCGCCAGCAGCTTGGGGACAGGGAATCAGCCCCAGCATTTT. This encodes CASSLGTGNQPQHF.

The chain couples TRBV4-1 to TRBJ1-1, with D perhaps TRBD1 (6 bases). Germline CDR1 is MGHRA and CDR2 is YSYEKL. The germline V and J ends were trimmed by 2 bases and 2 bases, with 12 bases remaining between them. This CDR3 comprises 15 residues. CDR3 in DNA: TGCGCCAGCAGCCAAACACAGGGTTATAACACTGAAGCTTTCTTT. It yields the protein CASSQTQGYNTEAFF.

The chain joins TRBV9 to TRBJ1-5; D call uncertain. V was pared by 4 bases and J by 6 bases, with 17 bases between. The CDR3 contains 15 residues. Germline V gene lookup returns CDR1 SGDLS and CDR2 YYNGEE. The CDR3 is CASSPRSGEGQPQHF. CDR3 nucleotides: TGTGCCAGCAGCCCGAGGTCCGGGGAGGGTCAGCCCCAGCATTTT.

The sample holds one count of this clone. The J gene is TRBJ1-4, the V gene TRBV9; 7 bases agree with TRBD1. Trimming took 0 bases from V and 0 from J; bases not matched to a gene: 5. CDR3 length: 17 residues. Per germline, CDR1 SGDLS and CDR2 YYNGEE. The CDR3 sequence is CASSVVWDRTTNEKLFF. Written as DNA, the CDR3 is TGTGCCAGCAGCGTAGTTTGGGACAGAACAACTAATGAAAAACTGTTTTTT.

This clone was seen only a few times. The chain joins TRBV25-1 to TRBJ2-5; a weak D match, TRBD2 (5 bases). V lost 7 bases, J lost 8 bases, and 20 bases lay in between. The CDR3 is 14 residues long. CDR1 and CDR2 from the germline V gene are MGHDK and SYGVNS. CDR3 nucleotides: TGTGCCAGCACCCACGGGCGGGTGTTAGGCACCCAGTACTTC. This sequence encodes CASTHGRVLGTQYF.

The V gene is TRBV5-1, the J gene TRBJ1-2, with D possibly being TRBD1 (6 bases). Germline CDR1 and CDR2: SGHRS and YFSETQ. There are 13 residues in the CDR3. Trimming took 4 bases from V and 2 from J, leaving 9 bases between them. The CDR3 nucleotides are TGCGCCAGCAGCGTCGGACAGAACTATGGCTACACCTTC. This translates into CASSVGQNYGYTF.

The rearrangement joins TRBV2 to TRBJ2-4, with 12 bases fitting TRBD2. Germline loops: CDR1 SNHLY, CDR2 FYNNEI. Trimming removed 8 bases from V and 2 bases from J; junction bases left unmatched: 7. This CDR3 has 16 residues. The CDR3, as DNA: TGTGCCAGCGAAAACGGACTAGCGGGGACCAAAAACATTCAGTACTTC. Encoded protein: CASENGLAGTKNIQYF.

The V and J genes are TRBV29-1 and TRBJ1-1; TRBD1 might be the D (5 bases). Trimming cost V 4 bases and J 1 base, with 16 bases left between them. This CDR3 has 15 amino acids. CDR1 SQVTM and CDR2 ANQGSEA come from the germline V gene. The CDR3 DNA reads TGCAGCGTTGGAATCCCGGCAGGGTCGAACACTGAAGCTTTCTTT. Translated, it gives CSVGIPAGSNTEAFF.

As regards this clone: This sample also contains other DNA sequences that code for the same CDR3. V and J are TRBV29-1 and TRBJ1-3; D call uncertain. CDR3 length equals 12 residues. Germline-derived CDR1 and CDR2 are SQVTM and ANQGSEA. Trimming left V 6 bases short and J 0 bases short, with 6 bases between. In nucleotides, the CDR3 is TGCAGCGTAGTGAGCTCTGGAAACACCATATATTTT. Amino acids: CSVVSSGNTIYF.

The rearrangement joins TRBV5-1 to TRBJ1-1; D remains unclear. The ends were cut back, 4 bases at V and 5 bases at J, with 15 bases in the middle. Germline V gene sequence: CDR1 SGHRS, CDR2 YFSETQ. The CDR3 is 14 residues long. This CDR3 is CASSLDGERTEAFF. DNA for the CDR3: TGCGCCAGCAGCCTGGACGGGGAGCGGACTGAAGCTTTCTTT.

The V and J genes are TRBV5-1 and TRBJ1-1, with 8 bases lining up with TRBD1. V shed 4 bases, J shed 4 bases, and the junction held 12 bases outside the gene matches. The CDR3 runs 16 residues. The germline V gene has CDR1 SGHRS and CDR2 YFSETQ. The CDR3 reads CASSVGTGARGTEAFF. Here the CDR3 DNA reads TGCGCCAGCAGCGTAGGGACAGGCGCCCGGGGCACTGAAGCTTTCTTT.

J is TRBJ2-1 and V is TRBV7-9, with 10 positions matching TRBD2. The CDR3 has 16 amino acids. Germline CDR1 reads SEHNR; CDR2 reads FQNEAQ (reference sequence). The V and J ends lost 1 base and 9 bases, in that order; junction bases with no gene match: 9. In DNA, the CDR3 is TGTGCCAGCAGCTTAGAGCTAGCGGGAGTTTCAGGTGAGCAGTTCTTC. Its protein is CASSLELAGVSGEQFF. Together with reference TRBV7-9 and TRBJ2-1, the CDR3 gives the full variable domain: DTGVSQNPRHKITKRGQNVTFRCDPISEHNRLYWYRQTLGQGPEFLTYFQNEAQLEKSRLLSDRFSAERPKGSFSTLEIQRTEQGDSAMYLCASSLELAGVSGEQFFGPGTRLTVL.

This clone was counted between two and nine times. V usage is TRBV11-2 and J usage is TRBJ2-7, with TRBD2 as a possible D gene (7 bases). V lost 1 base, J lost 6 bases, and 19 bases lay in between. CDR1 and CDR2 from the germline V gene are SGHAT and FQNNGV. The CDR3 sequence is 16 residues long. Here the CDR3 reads CASSLGGGRVTSEQYF. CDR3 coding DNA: TGTGCCAGCAGCTTAGGGGGGGGCAGGGTAACCTCCGAGCAGTACTTC.

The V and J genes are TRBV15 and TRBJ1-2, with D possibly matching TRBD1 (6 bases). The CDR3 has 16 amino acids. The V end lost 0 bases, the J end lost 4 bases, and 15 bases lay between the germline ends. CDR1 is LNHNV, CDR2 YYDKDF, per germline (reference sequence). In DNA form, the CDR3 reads TGTGCCACCAGCAGAGACCCGGGACAACGAAGCTATGGCTACACCTTC. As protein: CATSRDPGQRSYGYTF.

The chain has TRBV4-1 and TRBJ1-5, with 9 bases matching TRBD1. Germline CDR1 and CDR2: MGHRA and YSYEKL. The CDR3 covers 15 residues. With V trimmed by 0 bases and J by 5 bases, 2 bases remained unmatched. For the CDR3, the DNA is TGCGCCAGCAGCCAAGAAGGACAGGGGTATCAGCCCCAGCATTTT. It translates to CASSQEGQGYQPQHF.

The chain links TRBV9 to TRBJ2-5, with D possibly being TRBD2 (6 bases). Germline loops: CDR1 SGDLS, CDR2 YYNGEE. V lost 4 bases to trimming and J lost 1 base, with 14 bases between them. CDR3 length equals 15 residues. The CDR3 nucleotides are TGTGCCAGCAGCCGGAGGGCAGTAAGCCAAGAGACCCAGTACTTC. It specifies CASSRRAVSQETQYF.

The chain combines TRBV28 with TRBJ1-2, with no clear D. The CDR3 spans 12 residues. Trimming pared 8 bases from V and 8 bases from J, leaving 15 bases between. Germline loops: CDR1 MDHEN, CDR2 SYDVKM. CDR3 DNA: TGTGCCAGCCGAGGTCAGCCCGGAGGCTACACCTTC. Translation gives CASRGQPGGYTF.

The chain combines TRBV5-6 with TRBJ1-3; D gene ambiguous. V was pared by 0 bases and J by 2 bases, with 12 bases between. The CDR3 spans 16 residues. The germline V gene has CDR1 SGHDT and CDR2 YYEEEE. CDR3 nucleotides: TGTGCCAGCAGCTTGGGCAGGTTAATGGCTGGAAACACCATATATTTT. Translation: CASSLGRLMAGNTIYF.

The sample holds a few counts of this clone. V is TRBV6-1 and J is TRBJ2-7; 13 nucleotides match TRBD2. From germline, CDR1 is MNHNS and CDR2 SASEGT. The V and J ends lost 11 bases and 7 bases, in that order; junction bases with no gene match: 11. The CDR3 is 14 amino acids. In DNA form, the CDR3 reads TGTGCCGCCAGCAAAGGACTAGCGGGAGATGAGCAGTACTTC. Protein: CAASKGLAGDEQYF.

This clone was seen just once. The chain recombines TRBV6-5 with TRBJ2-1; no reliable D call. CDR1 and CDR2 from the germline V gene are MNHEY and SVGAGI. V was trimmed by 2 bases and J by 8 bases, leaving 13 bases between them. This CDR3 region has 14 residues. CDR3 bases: TGTGCCAGCAGTTACGATGGTGGCTCAGATGAGCAGTTCTTC. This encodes CASSYDGGSDEQFF.

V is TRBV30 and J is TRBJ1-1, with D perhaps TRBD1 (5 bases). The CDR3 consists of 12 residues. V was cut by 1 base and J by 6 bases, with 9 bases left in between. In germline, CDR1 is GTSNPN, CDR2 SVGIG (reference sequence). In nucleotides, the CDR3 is TGTGCCTGGAGTGCGTGGGGCGCTGAAGCTTTCTTT. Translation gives CAWSAWGAEAFF.

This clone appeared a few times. The CDR3 region is CASRPGQGGLSNQPQHF. The CDR3 nucleotides are TGTGCCAGCAGGCCGGGACAGGGGGGATTAAGCAATCAGCCCCAGCATTTT. The V and J genes are TRBV27 and TRBJ1-5; 11 nucleotides align to TRBD1. The CDR3 spans 17 residues. Germline values: CDR1 MNHEY, CDR2 SMNVEV (reference sequence). Unmatched junction bases numbered 8, after V lost 6 bases and J lost 1 base.

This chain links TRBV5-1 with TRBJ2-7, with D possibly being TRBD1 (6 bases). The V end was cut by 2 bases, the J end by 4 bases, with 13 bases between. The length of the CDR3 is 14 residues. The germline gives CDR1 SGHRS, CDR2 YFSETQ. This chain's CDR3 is CASSFLDRKYEQYF. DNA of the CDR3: TGCGCCAGCAGCTTCCTGGACAGAAAGTACGAGCAGTACTTC. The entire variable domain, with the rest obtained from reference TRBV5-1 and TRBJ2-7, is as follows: KAGVTQTPRYLIKTRGQQVTLSCSPISGHRSVSWYQQTPGQGLQFLFEYFSETQRNKGNFPGRFSGRQFSNSRSEMNVSTLELGDSALYLCASSFLDRKYEQYFGPGTRLTVT.

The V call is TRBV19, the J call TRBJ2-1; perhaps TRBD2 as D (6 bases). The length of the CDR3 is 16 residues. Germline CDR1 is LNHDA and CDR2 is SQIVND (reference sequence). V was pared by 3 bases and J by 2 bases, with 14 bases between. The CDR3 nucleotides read TGTGCCAGTAGTATCGGCCCAGCGGGCCCCTACAATGAGCAGTTCTTC. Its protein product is CASSIGPAGPYNEQFF.